This T cell receptor (beta chain) derives from a study of cytomegalovirus exposure and HLA in healthy donors. Primers for the PCR totalled 60 Vbeta and 13 Jbeta. TCRdb's copy holds only in-frame clones and misses some; the assay was immunoSEQ multiplex PCR. The sample includes 90,000 to 100,000 clones, approximately 79% of them seen just once. The TCR sequence derives from a woman aged 55-70 years in good health and CMV-seropositive. Sequencing used PBMCs.

CDR3 sequence (DNA): TGTGCCAGCAGCCCCAGTTTGACAGCTCAAGAGACCCAGTACTTC. Protein sequence: CASSPSLTAQETQYF. The chain employs TRBV5-4 and TRBJ2-5; D possibly corresponds to TRBD1 (5 bases). The germline V gene encodes CDR1 SGHNT and CDR2 YYREEE (reference sequence). The CDR3 sequence is 15 residues long. V shed 4 bases and J shed 2 bases, with 15 bases lying between them.